Listed below are T cell receptor beta chains from one sample, sequenced in a study of vaccination and CD4 T cells after COVID-19. TCRdb re-called the PCR reads with MiXCR, one entry per CDR3 protein. This sample has about 19,000 distinct CDR3 sequences, with approximately 33% found just once. No cognate antigen is known for these TCRs. The sequencing sample was made of cultured CD4+ T cells from blood. Receptors originate from a human donor with COVID-19. Both conserved end residues are part of each CDR3. Fields, in order: CDR3 protein, V gene.

cdr3_aa: CASSFGGGNEQYF
v_call: TRBV5-1

cdr3_aa: CAISVDRPSGNTIYF
v_call: TRBV10-3

cdr3_aa: CASSLGFGNQPQHF
v_call: TRBV5-6

cdr3_aa: CASSNPGQGEQYF
v_call: TRBV6-1

cdr3_aa: CASSPQGGDEQFF
v_call: TRBV5-4

cdr3_aa: CASNWGKDISYNSPLHF
v_call: TRBV6-1

cdr3_aa: CASSTEGHPSTAMDTQYF
v_call: TRBV19

cdr3_aa: CASSTDRGIEKLFF
v_call: TRBV19

cdr3_aa: CASRLVERRTTGELFF
v_call: TRBV5-1

cdr3_aa: CASKQGGYNSPLHF
v_call: TRBV12-3/TRBV12-4

cdr3_aa: CASSLGLAGGTNEQFF
v_call: TRBV7-2

cdr3_aa: CASSLAGGQETQYF
v_call: TRBV7-9

cdr3_aa: CAISVGAKNTGELFF
v_call: TRBV10-3

cdr3_aa: CASTEGGSGAYGYTF
v_call: TRBV6-1

cdr3_aa: CASSSGTSVSTDTQYF
v_call: TRBV5-1

cdr3_aa: CASSLDRGSYGYTF
v_call: TRBV5-4

cdr3_aa: CASSVSPGNTEAFF
v_call: TRBV6-4

cdr3_aa: CVPQTGTQVGNYGYTF
v_call: TRBV19

cdr3_aa: CASSVGQNTEAFF
v_call: TRBV12-3/TRBV12-4

cdr3_aa: CASSEVYGYTF
v_call: TRBV25-1

cdr3_aa: CASSFRHGLGEQYF
v_call: TRBV11-2

cdr3_aa: CASRRGAEDQTQYF
v_call: TRBV12-3/TRBV12-4

cdr3_aa: CASSLSAGGLQKTQYF
v_call: TRBV11-2

cdr3_aa: CASSLGAEAAYGYTF
v_call: TRBV27

cdr3_aa: CASSLARNEAFF
v_call: TRBV7-2

cdr3_aa: CASSRTGGGYTEAFF
v_call: TRBV11-2

cdr3_aa: CASSLGTGHASTDTQYF
v_call: TRBV11-2

cdr3_aa: CSGRRDGNEKLFF
v_call: TRBV20-1

cdr3_aa: CASKEYSSSTDTQYF
v_call: TRBV5-1

cdr3_aa: CSVASGVYNEQFF
v_call: TRBV20-1

cdr3_aa: CASQVPLGTNTQYF
v_call: TRBV6-1

cdr3_aa: CASSEVRVSGELFF
v_call: TRBV2

cdr3_aa: CASSGDRPYSGNTIYF
v_call: TRBV10-1

cdr3_aa: CASSLRLNMGSYGYTF
v_call: TRBV5-1

cdr3_aa: CASSTGGHPSTAMDTQYF
v_call: TRBV19

cdr3_aa: CASSFGQGAQQYF
v_call: TRBV11-3

cdr3_aa: CASSLGRDQPQHF
v_call: TRBV7-9

cdr3_aa: CASSHGQAYEQYF
v_call: TRBV7-3

cdr3_aa: CASSLDGAGGETQYF
v_call: TRBV11-2

cdr3_aa: CASSLLGTTYNEQFF
v_call: TRBV6-1